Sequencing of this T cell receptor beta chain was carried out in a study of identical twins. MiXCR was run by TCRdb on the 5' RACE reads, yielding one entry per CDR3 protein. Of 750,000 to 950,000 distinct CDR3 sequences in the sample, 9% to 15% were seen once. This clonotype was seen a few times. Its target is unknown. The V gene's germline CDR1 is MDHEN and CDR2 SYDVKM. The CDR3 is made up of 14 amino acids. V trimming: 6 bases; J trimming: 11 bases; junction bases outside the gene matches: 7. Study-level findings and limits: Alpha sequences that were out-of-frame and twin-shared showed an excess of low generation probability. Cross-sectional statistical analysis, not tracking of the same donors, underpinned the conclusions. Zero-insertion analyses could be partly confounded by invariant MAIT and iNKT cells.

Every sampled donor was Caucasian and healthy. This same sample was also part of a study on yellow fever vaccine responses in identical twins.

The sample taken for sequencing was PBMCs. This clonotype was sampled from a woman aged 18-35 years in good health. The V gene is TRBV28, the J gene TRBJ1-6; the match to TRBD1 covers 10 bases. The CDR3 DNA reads TGTGCCAGCAGCCCGACAGGGGGCAGAGCACCCCTCCACTTT. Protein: CASSPTGGRAPLHF. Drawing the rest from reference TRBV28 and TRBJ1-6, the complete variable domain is DVKVTQSSRYLVKRTGEKVFLECVQDMDHENMFWYRQDPGLGLRLIYFSYDVKMKEKGDIPEGYSVSREKKERFSLILESASTNQTSMYLCASSPTGGRAPLHFGNGTRLTVT.